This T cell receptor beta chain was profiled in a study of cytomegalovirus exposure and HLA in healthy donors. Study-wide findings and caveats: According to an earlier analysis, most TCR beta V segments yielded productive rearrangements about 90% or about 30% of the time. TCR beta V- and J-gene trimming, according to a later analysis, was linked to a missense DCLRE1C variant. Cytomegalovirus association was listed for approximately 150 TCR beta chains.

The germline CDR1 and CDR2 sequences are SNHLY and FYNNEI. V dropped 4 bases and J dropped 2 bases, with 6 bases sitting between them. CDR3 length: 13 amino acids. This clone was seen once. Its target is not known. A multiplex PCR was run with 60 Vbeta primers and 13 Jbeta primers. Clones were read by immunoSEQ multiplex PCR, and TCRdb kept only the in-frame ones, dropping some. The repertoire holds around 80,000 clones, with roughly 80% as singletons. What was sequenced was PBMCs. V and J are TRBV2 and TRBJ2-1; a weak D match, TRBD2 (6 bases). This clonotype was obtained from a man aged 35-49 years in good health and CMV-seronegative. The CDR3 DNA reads TGTGCCAGCAGTGCGGGGGCCTACAATGAGCAGTTCTTC. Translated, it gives CASSAGAYNEQFF.